A single sample gave rise to the 19 T cell receptor beta chains below, sequenced in a study of Graves' ophthalmopathy and Graves' hyperthyroidism. TCR beta CDR3 amplification used RNA transcripts. A first-round RT-PCR used HTBI primers, followed by a second-round multiplex PCR. TCRdb itself ran the multiplex PCR reads through MiXCR, one entry per CDR3 protein. The table has approximately 50,000 distinct CDR3 sequences, around 48% seen once. Sequenced input: peripheral blood. These TCRs come from an adult man with Graves' ophthalmopathy.

The chain couples TRBV20-1 to TRBJ2-7; TRBD2 might be the D (6 bases). Germline V gene data show CDR1 as DFQATT and CDR2 as SNEGSKA (reference sequence). Between the trimmed V and J ends, which lost 0 bases and 5 bases, there was a span of 11 bases. The CDR3 contains 13 residues. The CDR3, as DNA: TGCAGTGCTAGAGATCTCGGAGGGAACGAGCAGTACTTC. Its protein is CSARDLGGNEQYF.

Worth noting for this clonotype: A read error may account for a junction end that differs from germline. The rearrangement links TRBV2 to TRBJ2-7; 9 bases agree with TRBD1. In germline, CDR1 is SNHLY, CDR2 FYNNEI. CDR3 length equals 16 residues. CDR3 coding DNA: TGTGCCAGCACCCCCCAACCGGGACAGGGCGTCTACGGGCAGTACTTC. Protein product: CASTPQPGQGVYGQYF.

Within the sample, this clonotype is medium-sized. This chain joins TRBV15 and TRBJ1-4; a weak D match, TRBD1 (5 bases). Germline V gene sequence: CDR1 LNHNV, CDR2 YYDKDF (reference sequence). V dropped 1 base and J dropped 2 bases, with 11 bases sitting between them. This CDR3 has 16 amino acids. CDR3 in amino acids: CATSRVRGRTNEKLFF. Here the CDR3 DNA reads TGTGCCACCAGCAGAGTACGGGGCAGGACTAATGAAAAACTGTTTTTT. The full variable domain, in which reference TRBV15 and TRBJ1-4 provide the parts outside the CDR3, is DAMVIQNPRYQVTQFGKPVTLSCSQTLNHNVMYWYQQKSSQAPKLLFHYYDKDFNNEADTPDNFQSRRPNTSFCFLDIRSPGLGDTAMYLCATSRVRGRTNEKLFFGSGTQLSVL.

This clonotype appeared many times. J is TRBJ2-7 and V is TRBV28; no clear D. Trimming cost V 8 bases and J 2 bases, with 16 bases left between them. CDR3 length: 14 amino acids. Germline V lookup: CDR1 MDHEN, CDR2 SYDVKM. The CDR3: CASYSLGRAYEQYF. The DNA for the CDR3 is TGTGCCAGCTACTCTCTTGGCAGAGCCTACGAGCAGTACTTC.

This clonotype appeared many times. J is TRBJ1-1 and V is TRBV6-1; TRBD1 agrees at 7 bases. This CDR3 region has 15 residues. The junction had 14 bases not matched to a gene; V was cut back by 2 bases and J by 11 bases. Germline V gene lookup returns CDR1 MNHNS and CDR2 SASEGT. The CDR3 sequence: CASSENSDRIKVAFF. CDR3 sequence (DNA): TGTGCCAGCAGTGAAAATTCGGACAGGATAAAGGTGGCTTTCTTT.

The J gene is TRBJ2-1, the V gene TRBV10-3, with 13 bases identical to TRBD2. The CDR3 is 17 residues long. Germline trimming cut 0 bases from V and 5 bases from J; bases unmatched to any gene: 4. The germline V gene encodes CDR1 ENHRY and CDR2 SYGVKD. The CDR3 protein is CAISESRLAGGNNEQFF. The CDR3 DNA reads as TGTGCCATCAGTGAGTCGCGACTAGCGGGGGGCAACAATGAGCAGTTCTTC.

This rearrangement joins TRBV7-3 to TRBJ2-3, with 8 positions matching TRBD1. With V trimmed by 8 bases and J by 5 bases, 9 bases remained unmatched. From germline, CDR1 is SGHTA and CDR2 FQGTGA. This CDR3 has 14 amino acids. CDR3 DNA: TGTGCCAGCGGCTCAGGGACAGGCATAGATACGCAGTATTTT. Its translation is CASGSGTGIDTQYF.

This clonotype has a count of ten or more. The chain employs TRBV7-3 and TRBJ2-3; D possibly corresponds to TRBD1 (8 bases). Trimming shortened V by 5 bases and J by 4 bases, and 19 bases separated the two germline ends. Per the germline V gene, CDR1 is SGHTA and CDR2 is FQGTGA. The CDR3 loop spans 16 amino acids. CDR3 bases: TGTGCCAGCAGCCGACATGGACAGGGAGGGGCAGATACGCAGTATTTT. This encodes CASSRHGQGGADTQYF.

Comment on this clonotype: Because the CDR3 is missing its conserved closing phenylalanine or tryptophan, this is likely a read error. The chain is built from TRBV18 and TRBJ2-7, with a weak D call TRBD1 (6 bases). The CDR3 is made up of 16 amino acids. Trimming pared 0 bases from V and 6 bases from J, leaving 18 bases between. Germline lookup yields CDR1 KGHSH and CDR2 LQKENI. As DNA, the CDR3 is TGTGCCAGCTCACCACCGCCGGCAGGGGCCCTTTCCGAGCAGTACCTC. Translating gives CASSPPPAGALSEQYL.

This clonotype came up many times. The chain couples TRBV28 to TRBJ2-7, with D unclear. The germline V and J ends were trimmed by 5 bases and 4 bases, with 15 bases remaining between them. CDR1 MDHEN and CDR2 SYDVKM come from the germline V gene. The CDR3 is 14 amino acids. The CDR3 is CASSTQRPRYEQYF. Written as DNA, the CDR3 is TGTGCCAGCAGTACCCAGAGACCCCGTTACGAGCAGTACTTC.

This clonotype showed up many times. The chain combines TRBV4-1 with TRBJ2-1; 8 nucleotides align to TRBD1. Germline V gene sequence: CDR1 MGHRA, CDR2 YSYEKL. CDR3 length: 16 amino acids. With V trimmed by 3 bases and J by 15 bases, 19 bases remained unmatched. CDR3 loop: CASSQTISRGPLRAFF. The CDR3, as DNA: TGCGCCAGCAGCCAGACCATAAGCAGGGGGCCCCTTAGGGCGTTCTTC.

Ten or more counts support this clonotype. The genes are TRBV19 and TRBJ2-3, with 7 bases matching TRBD1. The trim removed 4 bases at V and 2 bases at J, leaving 6 bases unmatched. Looked up from germline, CDR1 is LNHDA and CDR2 is SQIVND (reference sequence). The CDR3 contains 15 residues. CDR3 region: CASSKRQGDTDTQYF. DNA for the CDR3: TGTGCCAGTAGTAAGAGACAGGGAGACACAGATACGCAGTATTTT.

This chain joins TRBV7-3 and TRBJ1-1; D not resolved. V was pared by 2 bases and J by 3 bases, with 10 bases between. Germline assignment: CDR1 SGHTA and CDR2 FQGTGA. The CDR3 is made up of 14 amino acids. Here the CDR3 reads CASSLEGPDTEAFF. For the CDR3, the DNA is TGTGCCAGCAGCTTAGAGGGCCCGGACACTGAAGCTTTCTTT.

This chain links TRBV2 with TRBJ2-3; 8 positions match TRBD2. Germline CDR1 and CDR2: SNHLY and FYNNEI. The CDR3 contains 18 residues. The junction had 11 bases not matched to a gene; V was cut back by 2 bases and J by 1 base. The CDR3 reads CASSERAGVIRCTDTQYF. In nucleotides, the CDR3 is TGTGCCAGCAGTGAACGAGCGGGAGTAATTCGGTGCACAGATACGCAGTATTTT.

This rearrangement joins TRBV6-4 to TRBJ1-2, with TRBD1 identical over 7 bases. The CDR3 is 17 residues long. The germline V gene has CDR1 MRHNA and CDR2 SNTAGT. After removal of 0 bases from V and 2 bases from J, the junction contained 9 bases not matched to a gene. The CDR3 sequence is CASSDSGGGGGNYGYTF. The CDR3 coding sequence is TGTGCCAGCAGTGACTCTGGAGGGGGAGGGGGCAACTATGGCTACACCTTC.

There are many counts of this clonotype. The chain joins TRBV12-5 to TRBJ2-3; TRBD2 aligns across 10 bases. Per germline, CDR1 LGHNT and CDR2 FRNRAP. J was trimmed by 2 bases and V by 5 bases; bases with no gene match: 7. The length of the CDR3 is 16 residues. CDR3 in amino acids: CASGPGTSGATDTQYF. The CDR3 nucleotides are TGTGCTAGTGGTCCAGGTACTAGCGGGGCCACAGATACGCAGTATTTT.

The V and J genes are TRBV2 and TRBJ1-4; D is uncertain. CDR1 and CDR2 from the germline V gene are SNHLY and FYNNEI. Trimming cost V 8 bases and J 3 bases, with 13 bases left between them. The CDR3 runs to 14 residues. Here the CDR3 reads CASFLAPANEKLFF. As DNA, the CDR3 is TGTGCCAGCTTCCTCGCGCCGGCTAATGAAAAACTGTTTTTT.

This sequence joins TRBV6-4 and TRBJ1-1; D remains ambiguous. The V end lost 0 bases, the J end lost 2 bases, and 4 bases lay between the germline ends. Per germline, CDR1 MRHNA and CDR2 SNTAGT. The CDR3 length is 13 residues. CDR3 DNA: TGTGCCAGCAGTGACTCGGACAACACTGAAGCTTTCTTT. Translated: CASSDSDNTEAFF.

This clonotype was seen repeatedly, ten times or more. This CDR3 reads CASSEGGGSSTDTQYF. The DNA of the CDR3 is TGTGCCAGCAGTGAAGGGGGTGGATCAAGCACAGATACGCAGTATTTT. The chain is built from TRBV6-1 and TRBJ2-3; D unclear. This CDR3 region has 16 residues. V lost 1 base to trimming and J lost 0 bases, with 11 bases between them. Germline CDR1 and CDR2: MNHNS and SASEGT.